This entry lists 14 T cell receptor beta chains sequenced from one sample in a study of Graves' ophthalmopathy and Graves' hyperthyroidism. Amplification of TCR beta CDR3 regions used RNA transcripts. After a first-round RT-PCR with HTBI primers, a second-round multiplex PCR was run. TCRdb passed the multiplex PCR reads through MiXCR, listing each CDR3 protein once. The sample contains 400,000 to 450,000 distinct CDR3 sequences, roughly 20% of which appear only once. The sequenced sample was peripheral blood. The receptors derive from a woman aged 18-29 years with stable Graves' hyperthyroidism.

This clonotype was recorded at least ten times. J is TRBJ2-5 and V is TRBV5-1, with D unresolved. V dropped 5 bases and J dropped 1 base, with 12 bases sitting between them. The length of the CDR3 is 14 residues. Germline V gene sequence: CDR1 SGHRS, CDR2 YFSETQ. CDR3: CASSGSVTQETQYF. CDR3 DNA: TGCGCCAGCAGTGGTTCCGTTACCCAAGAGACCCAGTACTTC. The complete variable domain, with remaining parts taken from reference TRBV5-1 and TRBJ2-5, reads KAGVTQTPRYLIKTRGQQVTLSCSPISGHRSVSWYQQTPGQGLQFLFEYFSETQRNKGNFPGRFSGRQFSNSRSEMNVSTLELGDSALYLCASSGSVTQETQYFGPGTRLLVL.

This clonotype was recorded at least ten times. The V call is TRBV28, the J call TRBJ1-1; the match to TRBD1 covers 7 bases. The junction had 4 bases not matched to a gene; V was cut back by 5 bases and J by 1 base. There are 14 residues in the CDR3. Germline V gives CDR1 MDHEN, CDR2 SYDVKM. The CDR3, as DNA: TGTGCCAGCAGTACTTCAGGGGGGAACACTGAAGCTTTCTTT. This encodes CASSTSGGNTEAFF.

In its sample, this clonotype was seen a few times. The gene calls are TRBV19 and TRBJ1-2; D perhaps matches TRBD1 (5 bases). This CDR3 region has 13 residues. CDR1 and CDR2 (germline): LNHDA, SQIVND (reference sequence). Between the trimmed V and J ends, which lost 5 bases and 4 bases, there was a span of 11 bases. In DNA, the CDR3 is TGTGCCAGTAGTGCCAGGGACCTCTATGGCTACACCTTC. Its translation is CASSARDLYGYTF.

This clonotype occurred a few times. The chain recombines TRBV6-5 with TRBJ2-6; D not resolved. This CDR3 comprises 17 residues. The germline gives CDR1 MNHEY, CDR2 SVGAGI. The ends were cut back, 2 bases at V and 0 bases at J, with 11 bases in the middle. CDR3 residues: CASSYLGRLSGANVLTF. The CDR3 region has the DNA TGTGCCAGCAGTTACCTCGGACGCCTCTCTGGGGCCAACGTCCTGACTTTC.

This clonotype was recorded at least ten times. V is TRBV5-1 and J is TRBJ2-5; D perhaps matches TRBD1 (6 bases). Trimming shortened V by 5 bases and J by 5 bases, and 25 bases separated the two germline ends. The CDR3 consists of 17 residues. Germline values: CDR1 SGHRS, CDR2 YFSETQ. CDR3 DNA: TGCGCCAGCAGAACCGACGCAACAGGGTTTTATCGGGAGACCCAGTACTTC. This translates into CASRTDATGFYRETQYF.

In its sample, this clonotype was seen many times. This CDR3 reads CAWSPGQASTEAFF. CDR3 sequence (DNA): TGTGCCTGGAGCCCTGGACAGGCGAGCACTGAAGCTTTCTTT. The J gene is TRBJ1-1, the V gene TRBV30; 7 bases map to TRBD1. The CDR3 is made up of 14 amino acids. Germline CDR1 reads GTSNPN; CDR2 reads SVGIG (reference sequence). Trimming took 3 bases from V and 4 from J; bases not matched to a gene: 8.

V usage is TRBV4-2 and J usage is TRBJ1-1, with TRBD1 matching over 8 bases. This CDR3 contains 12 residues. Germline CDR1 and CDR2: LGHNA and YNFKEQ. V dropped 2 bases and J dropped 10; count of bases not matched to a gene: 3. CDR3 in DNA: TGTGCCAGCAGCCAAACGACAGGGGTAGCTTTCTTT. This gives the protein CASSQTTGVAFF.

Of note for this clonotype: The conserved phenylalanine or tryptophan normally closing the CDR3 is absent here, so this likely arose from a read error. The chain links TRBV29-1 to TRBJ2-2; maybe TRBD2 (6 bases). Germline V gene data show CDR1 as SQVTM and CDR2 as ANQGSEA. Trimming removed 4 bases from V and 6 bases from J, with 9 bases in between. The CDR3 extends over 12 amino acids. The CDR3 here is CSVGREAGELFS. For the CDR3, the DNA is TGCAGCGTTGGGAGGGAGGCCGGGGAGCTGTTTTCT.

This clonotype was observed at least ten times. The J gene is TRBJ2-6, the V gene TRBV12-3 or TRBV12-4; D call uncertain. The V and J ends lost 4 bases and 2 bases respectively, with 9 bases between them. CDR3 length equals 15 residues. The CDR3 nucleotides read TGTGCCAGCAGTTCCGAAGTCCCTGGGGCCAACGTCCTGACTTTC. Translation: CASSSEVPGANVLTF.

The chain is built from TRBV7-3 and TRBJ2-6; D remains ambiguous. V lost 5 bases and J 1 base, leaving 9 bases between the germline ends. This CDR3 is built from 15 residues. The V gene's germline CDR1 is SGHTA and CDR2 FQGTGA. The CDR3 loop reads CASSKTLSGANVLTF. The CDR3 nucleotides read TGTGCCAGCAGCAAGACACTTTCTGGGGCCAACGTCCTGACTTTC.

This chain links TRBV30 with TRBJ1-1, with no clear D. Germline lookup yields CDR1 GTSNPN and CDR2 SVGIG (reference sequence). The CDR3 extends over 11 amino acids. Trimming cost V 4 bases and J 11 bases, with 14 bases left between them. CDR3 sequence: CAWTLTARAFF. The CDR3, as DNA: TGTGCCTGGACCCTAACGGCGAGGGCTTTCTTT.

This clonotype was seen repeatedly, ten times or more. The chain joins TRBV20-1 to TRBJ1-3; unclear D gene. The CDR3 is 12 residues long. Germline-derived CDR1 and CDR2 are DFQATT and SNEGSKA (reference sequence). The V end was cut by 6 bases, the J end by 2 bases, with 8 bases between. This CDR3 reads CSARPPGNTIYF. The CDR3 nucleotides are TGCAGTGCCCGTCCCCCTGGAAACACCATATATTTT.

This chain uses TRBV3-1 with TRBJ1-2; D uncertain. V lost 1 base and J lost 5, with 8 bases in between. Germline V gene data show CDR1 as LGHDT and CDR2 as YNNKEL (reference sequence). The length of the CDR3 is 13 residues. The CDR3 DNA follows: TGTGCCAGCAGCCAAGGGATTTCGTATGGCTACACCTTC. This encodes CASSQGISYGYTF.

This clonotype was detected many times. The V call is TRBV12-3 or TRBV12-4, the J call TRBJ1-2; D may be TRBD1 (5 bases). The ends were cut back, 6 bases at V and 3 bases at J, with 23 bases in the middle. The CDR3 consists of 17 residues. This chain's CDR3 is CASRSFIGGTMDYGYTF. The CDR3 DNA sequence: TGTGCCAGCAGATCCTTCATCGGGGGGACGATGGACTATGGCTACACCTTC.